The rows below give T cell receptor beta chains drawn from one sample of a study of identical twins. Each CDR3 protein is one row after TCRdb ran MiXCR on the 5' RACE reads. The sample holds about 530,000 distinct CDR3 sequences, approximately 20% seen once. The same specimen was also included in a second study, on yellow fever vaccine responses in identical twins.

Sequencing was performed on CD4+ T cells sorted from blood. These receptors originate from a woman in her late teens or twenties in good health. Each CDR3 is given with its conserved first and last residue. Rows give clone size only sometimes, using once, few, many, or a class for an expanded clone.

v_gene: TRBV20-1; abundance: few; len: 16; CDR3aa: CSAREVGREIRTPLHF
v_gene: TRBV15; abundance: NA; len: 15; CDR3aa: CATRVPGLVSNEQFF
v_gene: TRBV5-1; abundance: NA; len: 15; CDR3aa: CASSALAGEVYEQYF
v_gene: TRBV3-1; abundance: few; len: 10; CDR3aa: CATFTGELFF
v_gene: TRBV4-2; abundance: NA; len: 18; CDR3aa: CASSQDKRARTPQETQYF
v_gene: TRBV7-9; abundance: NA; len: 15; CDR3aa: CASSLVLGAAGELFF
v_gene: TRBV12-3/TRBV12-4; abundance: many; len: 13; CDR3aa: CASSLVGEETQYF
v_gene: TRBV12-3/TRBV12-4; abundance: many; len: 17; CDR3aa: CASSPPLAEGGEETQYF
v_gene: TRBV20-1; abundance: few; len: 14; CDR3aa: CSAGRDFVGETQYF
v_gene: TRBV5-1; abundance: few; len: 15; CDR3aa: CASSGVVPNTGELFF
v_gene: TRBV7-9; abundance: few; len: 16; CDR3aa: CASSLQGLVGAYEQYF
v_gene: TRBV20-1; abundance: NA; len: 13; CDR3aa: CNARLSGAVAQYF
v_gene: TRBV7-8; abundance: few; len: 19; CDR3aa: CASRPTTDNNVKNTGELFF
v_gene: TRBV7-8; abundance: few; len: 15; CDR3aa: CASSPVGLAGREQFF
v_gene: TRBV4-1; abundance: NA; len: 18; CDR3aa: CASSPGSGGTSRRNEQFF
v_gene: TRBV4-1; abundance: few; len: 15; CDR3aa: CASSDLAGAQETQYF
v_gene: TRBV9; abundance: NA; len: 16; CDR3aa: CASSLRGSANTGELFF
v_gene: TRBV18; abundance: few; len: 17; CDR3aa: CASSPPWGQLSSYEQYF
v_gene: TRBV4-1; abundance: NA; len: 17; CDR3aa: CASSQERASGSSDTQYF
v_gene: TRBV27; abundance: NA; len: 20; CDR3aa: CASSLIGLAGVGRVTDTQYF
v_gene: TRBV11-2; abundance: NA; len: 14; CDR3aa: CASSLDLGLGKLFF
v_gene: TRBV7-3; abundance: NA; len: 16; CDR3aa: CASSFLAGVGANVLTF
v_gene: TRBV12-3/TRBV12-4; abundance: few; len: 15; CDR3aa: CASSPTRGGTGELFF
v_gene: TRBV4-2; abundance: few; len: 15; CDR3aa: CASSQEPSGRNEQFF
v_gene: TRBV12-3/TRBV12-4; abundance: few; len: 13; CDR3aa: CASSLIGPNEQFF
v_gene: TRBV4-2; abundance: NA; len: 17; CDR3aa: CASSQDPGLSLRETQYF
v_gene: TRBV2; abundance: NA; len: 14; CDR3aa: CASGPGRVNSPLHF
v_gene: TRBV2; abundance: NA; len: 15; CDR3aa: CASSEVGQGSGELFF
v_gene: TRBV4-1; abundance: few; len: 14; CDR3aa: CASSQPGQGHTIYF
v_gene: TRBV4-1; abundance: few; len: 16; CDR3aa: CASSHGAGGLTGELFF
v_gene: TRBV7-2; abundance: few; len: 13; CDR3aa: CASSLVGQREQYF
v_gene: TRBV5-1; abundance: NA; len: 13; CDR3aa: CASSLKWDHEQFF
v_gene: TRBV4-1; abundance: NA; len: 13; CDR3aa: CASSLGLLDTQYF
v_gene: TRBV14; abundance: NA; len: 13; CDR3aa: CASSLQSNTEAFF
v_gene: TRBV20-1; abundance: NA; len: 14; CDR3aa: CSAYPSGLNYEQYF
v_gene: TRBV28; abundance: NA; len: 14; CDR3aa: CASRPGQNYNEQFF
v_gene: TRBV5-1; abundance: few; len: 13; CDR3aa: CASARGAYNEQFF
v_gene: TRBV28; abundance: NA; len: 16; CDR3aa: CASSLKGLAGFGELFF
v_gene: TRBV24-1; abundance: NA; len: 13; CDR3aa: CATSDWTGQPQHF
v_gene: TRBV6-6; abundance: NA; len: 13; CDR3aa: CASKDTGSNEQFF
v_gene: TRBV6-5; abundance: few; len: 13; CDR3aa: CASSYRRNEKLFF
v_gene: TRBV7-8; abundance: NA; len: 14; CDR3aa: CASSWTGVADTQYF
v_gene: TRBV9; abundance: once; len: 15; CDR3aa: CASSAETDPYNEQFF
v_gene: TRBV5-1; abundance: NA; len: 15; CDR3aa: CASSTWAASGNEQFF
v_gene: TRBV18; abundance: few; len: 15; CDR3aa: CASSPILEPTGELFF
v_gene: TRBV6-1; abundance: NA; len: 14; CDR3aa: CASSIPGSNYGYTF
v_gene: TRBV5-1; abundance: NA; len: 14; CDR3aa: CASSSGQGAWELFF
v_gene: TRBV19; abundance: once; len: 15; CDR3aa: CASSIVGGDYNEQFF
v_gene: TRBV7-8; abundance: few; len: 16; CDR3aa: CASSLEGQGAYYEQYF
v_gene: TRBV6-1; abundance: few; len: 12; CDR3aa: CARRQDDTEAFF
v_gene: TRBV10-3; abundance: NA; len: 13; CDR3aa: CAISPGSGPGYTF
v_gene: TRBV20-1; abundance: NA; len: 11; CDR3aa: CSARVGFEQYF